A single sample gave rise to the 13 T cell receptor beta chains below, sequenced in a study of T-cell memory formation after mild COVID-19. Using its own MiXCR run on the 5' RACE reads, TCRdb lists one record per CDR3 protein. Counted here are around 220,000 distinct CDR3 sequences, over 15% occurring once; the ten biggest clones make up 3% to 4.5%. The sequenced material came from PBMCs or a T cell subset sorted from them (not recorded which). The receptors come from a man aged 18-30 years who had mild COVID-19 (a few samples of this study predate the infection). Cell type and time point are not known.

This chain links TRBV30 with TRBJ1-2; D unclear. Trimming stripped 5 bases from V and 4 bases from J, with 11 bases between. The CDR3 sequence is 12 residues long. Germline CDR1 is GTSNPN and CDR2 is SVGIG (reference sequence). Here the CDR3 DNA reads TGTGCCTGGGCCCGTGGGCCCTATGGCTACACCTTC. It is translated as CAWARGPYGYTF.

This clonotype was counted a few times. The chain recombines TRBV4-3 with TRBJ2-6, with 7 bases that match TRBD1. In germline, CDR1 is LGHNA, CDR2 YSLEER. The CDR3 extends over 19 amino acids. With 4 bases clipped from V and 0 bases from J, the junction kept 12 bases outside the gene matches. For the CDR3, the DNA is TGCGCCAGCAGCCGCGTCAGGGGGACGGGAAGCTCTGGGGCCAACGTCCTGACTTTC. This encodes CASSRVRGTGSSGANVLTF.

This sequence joins TRBV18 and TRBJ2-5; 9 bases match TRBD1. V shed 3 bases, J shed 4 bases, and the junction held 12 bases outside the gene matches. There are 17 residues in the CDR3. Germline V lookup: CDR1 KGHSH, CDR2 LQKENI. DNA of the CDR3: TGTGCCAGCTCACCCGGGACAGGGATTGGAGGTGCAGAGACCCAGTACTTC. This translates into CASSPGTGIGGAETQYF.

The chain combines TRBV27 with TRBJ1-5, with D possibly being TRBD1 (5 bases). CDR1 and CDR2 (germline): MNHEY, SMNVEV (reference sequence). Trimming left V 6 bases short and J 3 bases short, with 12 bases between. CDR3 length equals 14 residues. CDR3 DNA: TGTGCCAGCAGGCCCGCGGGGCTCAATCAGCCCCAGCATTTT. As protein: CASRPAGLNQPQHF.

This clonotype was counted only a few times. The chain links TRBV4-1 to TRBJ2-3; D is ambiguous. The CDR3 runs 14 residues. With 0 bases removed from V and 2 bases from J, the gap between germline ends came to 6 bases. Germline lookup yields CDR1 MGHRA and CDR2 YSYEKL. The CDR3 loop reads CASSQDIATDTQYF. In DNA, the CDR3 is TGCGCCAGCAGCCAAGATATAGCCACAGATACGCAGTATTTT.

J is TRBJ1-2 and V is TRBV5-1; no clear D. The germline V gene encodes CDR1 SGHRS and CDR2 YFSETQ. V lost 4 bases and J lost 3, with 10 bases in between. CDR3 size: 13 residues. The CDR3: CASSLEKDYGYTF. CDR3 DNA: TGCGCCAGCAGCCTCGAGAAGGACTATGGCTACACCTTC.

The chain carries TRBV28 and TRBJ2-7; the D gene is possibly TRBD1 (6 bases). V lost 7 bases, J lost 4 bases, and 20 bases lay in between. Germline V lookup: CDR1 MDHEN, CDR2 SYDVKM. This CDR3 has 15 residues. The CDR3 region has the DNA TGTGCCAGCATGGGGGCAGAAGCCCGAGGGTACGAGCAGTACTTC. Translation gives CASMGAEARGYEQYF. Full variable domain (remainder filled in from reference TRBV28 and TRBJ2-7): DVKVTQSSRYLVKRTGEKVFLECVQDMDHENMFWYRQDPGLGLRLIYFSYDVKMKEKGDIPEGYSVSREKKERFSLILESASTNQTSMYLCASMGAEARGYEQYFGPGTRLTVT.

This clonotype was detected only a few times. The V gene is TRBV9, the J gene TRBJ1-2; 7 bases agree with TRBD1. The CDR3 extends over 17 amino acids. Looked up from germline, CDR1 is SGDLS and CDR2 is YYNGEE. The J segment lost 4 bases and the V segment lost 4 bases, leaving 16 bases of the junction unmatched. The CDR3 is CASSSVVGTVPAYGYTF. DNA of the CDR3: TGTGCCAGCAGCTCTGTAGTGGGGACAGTGCCTGCCTATGGCTACACCTTC.

The rearrangement uses TRBV2 and TRBJ1-2, with D possibly matching TRBD1 (5 bases). CDR1 and CDR2 (germline): SNHLY, FYNNEI. This CDR3 has 12 amino acids. Between the trimmed V and J ends, which lost 4 bases and 8 bases, there was a span of 11 bases. The CDR3 nucleotides read TGTGCCAGCAGTGCAGGGATCATCGGCTACACCTTC. This gives the protein CASSAGIIGYTF. Variable domain in full (rest from reference TRBV2 and TRBJ1-2): EPEVTQTPSHQVTQMGQEVILRCVPISNHLYFYWYRQILGQKVEFLVSFYNNEISEKSEIFDDQFSVERPDGSNFTLKIRSTKLEDSAMYFCASSAGIIGYTFGSGTRLTVV.

The chain has TRBV12-3 or TRBV12-4 and TRBJ2-1, with D unresolved. The CDR3 is 14 amino acids. The germline V and J ends were trimmed by 4 bases and 2 bases, with 9 bases remaining between them. In nucleotides, the CDR3 is TGTGCCAGCAGTTCTAACCCTGCCTACAATGAGCAGTTCTTC. It yields the protein CASSSNPAYNEQFF.

CDR3 protein: CASSHTLGRVTYEQYF. In nucleotides, the CDR3 is TGTGCCAGCAGTCATACCCTTGGCAGGGTAACCTACGAGCAGTACTTC. This chain joins TRBV13 and TRBJ2-7; D perhaps matches TRBD1 (5 bases). The CDR3 is made up of 16 amino acids. V was clipped by 6 bases and J by 2 bases, with 20 bases between them. The germline V gene encodes CDR1 PRHDT and CDR2 FYEKMQ (reference sequence).

The rearrangement uses TRBV5-1 and TRBJ1-6; 10 positions match TRBD1. The J segment lost 7 bases and the V segment lost 4 bases, leaving 11 bases of the junction unmatched. The CDR3 has 17 residues. Per the germline V gene, CDR1 is SGHRS and CDR2 is YFSETQ. The chain's CDR3 is CASSPPGQGPENSPLHF. The DNA of the CDR3 is TGCGCCAGCAGCCCCCCGGGACAGGGGCCGGAAAATTCACCCCTCCACTTT.

This chain uses TRBV7-9 with TRBJ1-6; D gene ambiguous. Germline lookup yields CDR1 SEHNR and CDR2 FQNEAQ (reference sequence). The CDR3 runs 14 residues. V shed 1 base and J shed 5 bases, with 6 bases lying between them. CDR3 coding DNA: TGTGCCAGCAGCTTAGACGACAATAATTCACCCCTCCACTTT. Amino acids: CASSLDDNNSPLHF.